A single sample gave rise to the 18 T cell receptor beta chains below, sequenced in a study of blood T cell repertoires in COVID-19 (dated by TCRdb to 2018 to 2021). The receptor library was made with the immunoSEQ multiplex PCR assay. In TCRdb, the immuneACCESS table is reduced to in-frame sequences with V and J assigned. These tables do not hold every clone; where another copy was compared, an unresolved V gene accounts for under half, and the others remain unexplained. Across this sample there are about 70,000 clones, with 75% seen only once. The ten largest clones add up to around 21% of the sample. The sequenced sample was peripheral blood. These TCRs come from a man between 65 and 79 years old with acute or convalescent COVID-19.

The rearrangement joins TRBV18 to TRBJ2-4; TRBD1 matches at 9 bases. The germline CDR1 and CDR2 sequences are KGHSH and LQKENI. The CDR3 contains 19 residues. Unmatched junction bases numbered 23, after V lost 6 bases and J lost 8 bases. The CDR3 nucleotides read TGTGCCAGCTCCCAGCGAACGGGACAGGGCCCCAACGGCCGGGACATTCAGTACTTC. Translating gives CASSQRTGQGPNGRDIQYF. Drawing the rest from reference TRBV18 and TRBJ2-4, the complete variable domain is NAGVMQNPRHLVRRRGQEARLRCSPMKGHSHVYWYRQLPEEGLKFMVYLQKENIIDESGMPKERFSAEFPKEGPSILRIQQVVRGDSAAYFCASSQRTGQGPNGRDIQYFGAGTRLSVL.

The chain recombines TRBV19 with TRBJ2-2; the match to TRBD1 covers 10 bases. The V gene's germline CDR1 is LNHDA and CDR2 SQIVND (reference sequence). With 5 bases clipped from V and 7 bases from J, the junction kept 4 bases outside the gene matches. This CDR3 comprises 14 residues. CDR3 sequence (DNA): TGTGCCAGTAGTTCGGGACAGGGGATCGGGGAGCTGTTTTTT. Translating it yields CASSSGQGIGELFF.

CDR3 in amino acids: CASSETGLGYGYTF. CDR3 sequence (DNA): TGTGCCAGCAGTGAAACAGGGCTGGGTTATGGCTACACCTTC. The chain has TRBV25-1 and TRBJ1-2; a weak D match, TRBD1 (6 bases). The CDR3 is 14 residues long. V lost 2 bases and J 5 bases, leaving 12 bases between the germline ends. Germline V gene data show CDR1 as MGHDK and CDR2 as SYGVNS.

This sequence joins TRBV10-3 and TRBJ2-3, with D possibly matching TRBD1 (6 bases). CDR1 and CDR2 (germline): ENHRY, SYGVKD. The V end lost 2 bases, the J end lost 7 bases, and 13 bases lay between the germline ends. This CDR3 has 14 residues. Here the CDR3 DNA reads TGTGCCATCAGTGAGCCTCAGGGGTGGAATACGCAGTATTTT. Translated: CAISEPQGWNTQYF.

This chain's CDR3 is CASSLLEQLSSYEQYF. The CDR3 DNA reads as TGCGCCAGCAGCTTGTTAGAACAGCTCAGCTCCTACGAGCAGTACTTC. The genes are TRBV5-1 and TRBJ2-7; no definite D call. V shed 1 base and J shed 0 bases, with 14 bases lying between them. This CDR3 comprises 16 residues. Per germline, CDR1 SGHRS and CDR2 YFSETQ.

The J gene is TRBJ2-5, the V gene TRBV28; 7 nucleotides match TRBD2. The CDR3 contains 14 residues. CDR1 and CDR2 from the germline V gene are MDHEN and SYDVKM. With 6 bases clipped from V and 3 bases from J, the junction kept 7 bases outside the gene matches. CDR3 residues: CASRRDYNEETQYF. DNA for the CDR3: TGTGCCAGCAGGAGGGACTATAATGAAGAGACCCAGTACTTC.

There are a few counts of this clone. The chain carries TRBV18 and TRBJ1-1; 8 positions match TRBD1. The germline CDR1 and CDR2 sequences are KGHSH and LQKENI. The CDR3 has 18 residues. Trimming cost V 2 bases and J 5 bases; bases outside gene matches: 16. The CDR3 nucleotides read TGTGCCAGCTCACCAGTCCGGGGACAGGCTTTGGGTGGGACTGAAGCTTTCTTT. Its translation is CASSPVRGQALGGTEAFF. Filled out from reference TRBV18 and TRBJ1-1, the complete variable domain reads NAGVMQNPRHLVRRRGQEARLRCSPMKGHSHVYWYRQLPEEGLKFMVYLQKENIIDESGMPKERFSAEFPKEGPSILRIQQVVRGDSAAYFCASSPVRGQALGGTEAFFGQGTRLTVV.

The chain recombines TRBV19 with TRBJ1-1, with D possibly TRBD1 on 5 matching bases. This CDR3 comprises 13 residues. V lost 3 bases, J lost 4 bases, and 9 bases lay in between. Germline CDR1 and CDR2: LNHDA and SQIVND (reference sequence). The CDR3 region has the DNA TGTGCCAGTAGTATCGCCAGGGCCACTGAAGCTTTCTTT. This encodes CASSIARATEAFF.

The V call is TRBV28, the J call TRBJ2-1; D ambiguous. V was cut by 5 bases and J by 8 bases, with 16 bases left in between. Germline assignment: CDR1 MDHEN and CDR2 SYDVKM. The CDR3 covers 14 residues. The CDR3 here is CASSLPALGYEQFF. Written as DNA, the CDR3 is TGTGCCAGCAGTCTGCCGGCCCTCGGGTATGAGCAGTTCTTC.

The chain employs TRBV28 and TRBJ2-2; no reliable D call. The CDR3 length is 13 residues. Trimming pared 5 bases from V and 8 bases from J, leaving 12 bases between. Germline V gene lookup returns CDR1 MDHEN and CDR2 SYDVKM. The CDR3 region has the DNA TGTGCCAGCAGTGCACACTTGCGGGGGGAGCTGTTTTTT. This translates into CASSAHLRGELFF.

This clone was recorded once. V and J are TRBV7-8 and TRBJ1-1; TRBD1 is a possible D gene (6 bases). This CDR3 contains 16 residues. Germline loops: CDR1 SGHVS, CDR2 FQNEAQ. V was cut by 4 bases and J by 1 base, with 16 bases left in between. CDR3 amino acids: CASSSMGATANTEAFF. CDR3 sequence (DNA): TGTGCCAGCAGCTCAATGGGGGCAACAGCGAACACTGAAGCTTTCTTT.

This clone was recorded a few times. In nucleotides, the CDR3 is TGTGCCAGCAGCTTATCCACAGGGAGAGGCAATCAGCCCCAGCATTTT. This sequence encodes CASSLSTGRGNQPQHF. The rearrangement joins TRBV11-3 to TRBJ1-5, with a possible D match to TRBD1 (6 bases). Trimming removed 2 bases at V and 2 bases at J, with 13 bases between. Germline V gene data show CDR1 as SGHNT and CDR2 as YENEEA. This CDR3 has 16 amino acids.

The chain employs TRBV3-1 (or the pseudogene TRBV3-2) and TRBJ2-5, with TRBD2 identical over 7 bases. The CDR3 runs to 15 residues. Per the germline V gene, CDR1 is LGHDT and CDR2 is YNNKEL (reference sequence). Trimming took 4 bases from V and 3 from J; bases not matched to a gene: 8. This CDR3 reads CASSPSGTTEETQYF. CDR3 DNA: TGTGCCAGCAGCCCATCCGGGACTACAGAAGAGACCCAGTACTTC.

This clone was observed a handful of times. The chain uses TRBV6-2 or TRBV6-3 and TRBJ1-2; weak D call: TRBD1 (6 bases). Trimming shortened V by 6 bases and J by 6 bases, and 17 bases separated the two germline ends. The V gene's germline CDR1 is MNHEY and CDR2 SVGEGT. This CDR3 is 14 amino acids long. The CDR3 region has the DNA TGTGCCAGCAGCCCAACAGGGCAGGGGCATGGCTACACCTTC. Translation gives CASSPTGQGHGYTF.

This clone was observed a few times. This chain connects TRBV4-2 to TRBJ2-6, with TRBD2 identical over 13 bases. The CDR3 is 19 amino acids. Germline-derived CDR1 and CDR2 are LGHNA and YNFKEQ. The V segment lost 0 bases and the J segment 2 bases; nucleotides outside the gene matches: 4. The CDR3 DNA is TGTGCCAGCAGCCAAGAGAAGACTAGCGGGAGGACTGGGGCCAACGTCCTGACTTTC. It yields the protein CASSQEKTSGRTGANVLTF.

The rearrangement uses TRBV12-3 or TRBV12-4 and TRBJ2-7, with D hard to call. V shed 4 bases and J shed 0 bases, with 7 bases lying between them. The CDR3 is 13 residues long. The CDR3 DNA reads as TGTGCCAGCAGTTCGGGTGACTCCTACGAGCAGTACTTC. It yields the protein CASSSGDSYEQYF.

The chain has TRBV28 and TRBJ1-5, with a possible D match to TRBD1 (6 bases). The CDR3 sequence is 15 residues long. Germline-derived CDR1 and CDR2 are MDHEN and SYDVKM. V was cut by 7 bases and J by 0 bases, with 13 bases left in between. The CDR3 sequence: CASNSGVTSNQPQHF. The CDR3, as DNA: TGTGCCAGCAACTCAGGGGTGACTAGCAATCAGCCCCAGCATTTT.

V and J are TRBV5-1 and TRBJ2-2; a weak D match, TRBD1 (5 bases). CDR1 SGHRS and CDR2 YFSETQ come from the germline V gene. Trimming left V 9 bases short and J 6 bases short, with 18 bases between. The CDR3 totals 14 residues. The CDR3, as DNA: TGCGCCACACAAAACGGGCAGGGTGCCGGGGAGCTGTTTTTT. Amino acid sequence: CATQNGQGAGELFF.